One and the same sample provided the 19 T cell receptor beta chains below, sequenced in a study of tumor-infiltrating lymphocytes in primary liver carcinoma (dated by TCRdb to between 2016 and 2019). Total RNA and DNA were co-extracted without cell sorting from approximately 20-30 mg of bulk tissue using the AllPrep DNA/RNA mini kit. TCRdb names Illumina HiSeq 2500 as the instrument used. Using a constant-region primer and ProtoScript II reverse transcriptase, TCRbeta-specific cDNA was reverse-transcribed from roughly 500 ng total RNA. Construction of the TCRbeta libraries relied on three nested rounds of multiplex PCR, following a slightly modified ARM-PCR procedure. The first two PCR rounds used multiplex TRBV1-TRBV30 forward primers with a Cbeta reverse primer, each for about 10 cycles. TCRdb itself trimmed the public reads at Q25 with fastp, ran MiXCR and retained productive beta chains. Each CDR3 protein gets just one entry, which takes the most common genes and DNA from the rows behind it. This sample lists 95,000 to 150,000 distinct CDR3 sequences; around 62% were detected once. The ten largest make up over 7% of the sample.

Sequenced input: liver tumor tissue from sampling region 1. This sample's cell subset or site label indicates: tumor region T1, superior pole. The origin of the receptors is a woman aged 55-70 years with primary liver carcinoma and hepatitis B virus infection.

CDR3 in amino acids: CASRTGRDNEKLFF. DNA for the CDR3: TGTGCCAGTAGGACAGGTCGAGACAATGAAAAACTGTTTTTT. The genes are TRBV19 and TRBJ1-4; perhaps TRBD1 as D (6 bases). The CDR3 contains 14 residues. V was clipped by 6 bases and J by 5 bases, with 13 bases between them. Germline assignment: CDR1 LNHDA and CDR2 SQIVND (reference sequence).

Many counts were recorded for this clonotype. The CDR3 DNA follows: TGTGCCAGCAGCTATCCGGGGTATGAGCAGTTCTTC. Protein sequence: CASSYPGYEQFF. The chain recombines TRBV7-9 with TRBJ2-1, with D perhaps matching TRBD2 (5 bases). Trimming shortened V by 4 bases and J by 8 bases, and 9 bases separated the two germline ends. This CDR3 contains 12 residues. Germline V gene data show CDR1 as SEHNR and CDR2 as FQNEAQ (reference sequence). The full variable domain, its missing parts supplied by reference TRBV7-9 and TRBJ2-1, is DTGVSQNPRHKITKRGQNVTFRCDPISEHNRLYWYRQTLGQGPEFLTYFQNEAQLEKSRLLSDRFSAERPKGSFSTLEIQRTEQGDSAMYLCASSYPGYEQFFGPGTRLTVL.

This clonotype was seen a few times. The CDR3 does not close with the conserved phenylalanine or tryptophan, likely indicating a read error. V usage is TRBV6-5 and J usage is TRBJ2-7; perhaps TRBD2 as D (5 bases). Germline lookup yields CDR1 MNHEY and CDR2 SVGAGI. The length of the CDR3 is 13 residues. Trimming pared 0 bases from V and 5 bases from J, leaving 8 bases between. The CDR3 sequence: CASSYSGVHEQYL. CDR3 bases: TGTGCCAGCAGTTACTCGGGAGTTCACGAGCAGTACTTG.

With regard to this clonotype: A much larger clone differs by one base, so this may be a read error. The gene calls are TRBV5-6 and TRBJ1-2, with 8 positions matching TRBD1. Germline CDR1 is SGHDT and CDR2 is YYEEEE. The CDR3 runs 14 residues. The CDR3 nucleotides read TGTGCCAGCAGCTTCCGGGACAGGCGCTATGACTACACCTTC. Translation: CASSFRDRRYDYTF.

This clonotype occurred a few times. A much larger clone differs by one base, so this may be a read error. CDR3 bases: TGTGCCAGCAGTCCGGGACAGGGTGTATCACCCATCCACTTT. This sequence encodes CASSPGQGVSPIHF. The gene calls are TRBV12-3 or TRBV12-4 and TRBJ1-6; 9 bases match TRBD1. The CDR3 is made up of 14 amino acids.

Comment on this clonotype: A read error may be the cause here, since a much bigger clone is one base away. This chain joins TRBV12-3 or TRBV12-4 and TRBJ2-6; no clear D gene. CDR3 length: 15 amino acids. The CDR3 coding sequence is TGTGCCAGCACCCCAAGGTTCTCTGTGGCCAACGTCCTGACTTTC. This translates into CASTPRFSVANVLTF.

Only a few counts were recorded for this clonotype. One base away lies a much larger clone, so this may be a sequencing read error. This sequence joins TRBV29-1 and TRBJ2-2; D ambiguous. Trimming removed 4 bases from V and 1 base from J, with 10 bases in between. The germline V gene encodes CDR1 SQVTM and CDR2 ANQGSEA. The CDR3 has 14 amino acids. The DNA of the CDR3 is TGCAGCGTTGGCGGCTGGGGGAACACCGGGGAGCTGTTTTTT. It specifies CSVGGWGNTGELFF.

About this clonotype itself: A much larger clone is a single base away; this may be a read error. V gene TRBV4-1 combines with J gene TRBJ2-2; 9 positions agree with TRBD2. The CDR3 totals 16 residues. CDR1 MGHRA and CDR2 YSYEKL come from the germline V gene. The CDR3 nucleotides read TGCACCAGCAGCCCACGACTAGCGGCGAACACCGGGGAGCTGTTTTTT. This encodes CTSSPRLAANTGELFF.

Comment on this clonotype: Germline is not matched at one junction end, which may reflect a read error. The chain joins TRBV7-8 to TRBJ2-2; weak D call: TRBD2 (5 bases). The germline V gene has CDR1 SGHVS and CDR2 FQNEAQ. The CDR3 runs 15 residues. This chain's CDR3 is CATSLARRNTGELFF. The CDR3 nucleotides are TGTGCCACCAGCTTAGCGAGAAGAAACACCGGGGAGCTGTTTTTT.

Of note for this clonotype: The junction and the germline gene differ at one end; a read error may be behind it. This sequence joins TRBV12-3 or TRBV12-4 and TRBJ2-6; D is ambiguous. This CDR3 has 13 amino acids. The chain's CDR3 is CASSLAGVNVMTF. CDR3 DNA sequence: TGTGCCAGCAGTTTAGCTGGGGTCAACGTCATGACTTTC.

The V and J genes are TRBV11-2 and TRBJ2-1; D unresolved. Trimming took 6 bases from V and 0 from J, leaving 15 bases between them. The CDR3 consists of 16 residues. Germline CDR1 reads SGHAT; CDR2 reads FQNNGV. CDR3 protein: CASSIEIVYSYNEQFF. The CDR3 nucleotides are TGTGCCAGCAGTATAGAAATCGTGTACTCCTACAATGAGCAGTTCTTC.

This clonotype showed up just a few times. Given a much more abundant clone one base away, this may be a read error. The chain links TRBV4-1 to TRBJ2-7, with D possibly matching TRBD1 (6 bases). This CDR3 is built from 15 residues. Germline V gene data show CDR1 as MGHRA and CDR2 as YSYEKL. CDR3 in DNA: TGCGCCAGCTGCCAAGAGGGGGTAAGCTCCTACGAGCAGTACTTC. Amino acid sequence: CASCQEGVSSYEQYF.

Turning to this clonotype: Likely a read error: the CDR3 ends without its conserved phenylalanine or tryptophan. The chain recombines TRBV11-2 with TRBJ2-5; the D gene is possibly TRBD2 (6 bases). This CDR3 contains 14 residues. Germline V gives CDR1 SGHAT, CDR2 FQNNGV. The CDR3 sequence: CASGFYQAGETQYS. The CDR3 nucleotides are TGTGCCAGCGGCTTCTACCAAGCGGGTGAGACCCAGTACTCC.

In the case of this clonotype: Since no conserved phenylalanine or tryptophan closes the CDR3, a read error is the likely cause. No DNA is shown, since the ends of the CDR3 on it are uncertain; the CDR3 is the one TCRdb lists. The rearrangement uses TRBV11-1 and TRBJ2-3; the table's D call, TRBD2, has no DNA check behind it. Ends included, the CDR3 has 14 residues. The germline gives CDR1 SGHAT, CDR2 FQDESV (reference sequence). CDR3 residues: CASSLRQRAGEAHS.

As to this clonotype: A much larger clone differs by one base, so this may be a read error. The genes are TRBV29-1 and TRBJ2-7, with D tentatively TRBD1 (6 bases). The germline gives CDR1 SQVTM, CDR2 ANQGSEA. CDR3 length equals 16 residues. In DNA form, the CDR3 reads TGCAGCGTGGAAGGGAATAACACAGGGATCATGGACGAGCAGTACTTC. Translated, it gives CSVEGNNTGIMDEQYF.

Note on this clonotype: A read error may be the cause here, since a much bigger clone is one base away. The chain recombines TRBV10-3 with TRBJ1-2; no firm D call. V dropped 4 bases and J dropped 1 base, with 7 bases sitting between them. This CDR3 is built from 13 residues. Germline V gene lookup returns CDR1 ENHRY and CDR2 SYGVKD. The CDR3, as DNA: TGTGCCATCAGTGTGGCTTATAACTATGGCTACACCTTC. Its protein is CAISVAYNYGYTF.

Only one count was recorded for this clonotype. Germline is not matched at one junction end, which may reflect a read error. This chain connects TRBV7-9 to TRBJ1-4; 8 positions agree with TRBD1. Looked up from germline, CDR1 is SEHNR and CDR2 is FQNEAQ (reference sequence). The CDR3 totals 17 residues. CDR3: CACSQSSPGQANEKLFF. The CDR3 DNA reads TGTGCCTGCAGCCAATCCTCCCCGGGACAGGCCAATGAAAAACTGTTTTTT.

This clonotype was seen ten or more times. The gene calls are TRBV29-1 and TRBJ1-1; maybe TRBD1 (5 bases). The CDR3 runs 13 residues. Trimming cost V 8 bases and J 1 base, with 14 bases left between them. CDR1 and CDR2 from the germline V gene are SQVTM and ANQGSEA. CDR3 sequence reads: CSTQGVRNTEAFF. Written as DNA, the CDR3 is TGCAGCACCCAGGGAGTTCGGAACACTGAAGCTTTCTTT.

Worth noting for this clonotype: Because it lacks the conserved phenylalanine or tryptophan at the end, this CDR3 is likely a read error. The rearrangement uses TRBV28 and TRBJ1-5, with D possibly matching TRBD1 (5 bases). Germline CDR1 MDHEN, CDR2 SYDVKM. The ends were cut back, 11 bases at V and 9 bases at J, with 17 bases in the middle. This CDR3 has 12 residues. Written as DNA, the CDR3 is TGTGCCGCCGGGAGAGGGGAGCTGCCCCAGCATCTT. Residues: CAAGRGELPQHL.